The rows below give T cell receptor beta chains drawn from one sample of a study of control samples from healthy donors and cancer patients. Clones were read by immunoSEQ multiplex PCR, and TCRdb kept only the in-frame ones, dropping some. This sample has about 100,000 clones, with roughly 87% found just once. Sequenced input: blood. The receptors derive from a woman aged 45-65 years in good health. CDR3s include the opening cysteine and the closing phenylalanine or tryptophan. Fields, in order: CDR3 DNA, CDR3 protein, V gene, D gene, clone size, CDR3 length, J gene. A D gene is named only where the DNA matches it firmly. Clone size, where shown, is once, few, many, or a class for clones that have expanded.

CDR3 DNA: TGTGCCAGCAGTCGCGACTTGAACACTGAAGCTTTCTTT
CDR3 protein: CASSRDLNTEAFF
V gene: TRBV7-7
D gene: NA
clone size: NA
CDR3 length: 13
J gene: TRBJ1-1

CDR3 DNA: TGTGCCAGCAGTGTGGCGGCGAATTCACCCCTCCACTTT
CDR3 protein: CASSVAANSPLHF
V gene: TRBV25-1
D gene: NA
clone size: NA
CDR3 length: 13
J gene: TRBJ1-6

CDR3 DNA: TGTGCCAGCAGCTTGGGGTCCGGCTCTGGGGCCAACGTCCTGACTTTC
CDR3 protein: CASSLGSGSGANVLTF
V gene: TRBV5-4
D gene: NA
clone size: NA
CDR3 length: 16
J gene: TRBJ2-6

CDR3 DNA: TGTGCCACCAAACAGGGAAGGGGGACAGATACGCAGTATTTT
CDR3 protein: CATKQGRGTDTQYF
V gene: TRBV6-5
D gene: NA
clone size: NA
CDR3 length: 14
J gene: TRBJ2-3

CDR3 DNA: TGTGCCTGGAGAAGACCAGGGACTGGAAACACCATATATTTT
CDR3 protein: CAWRRPGTGNTIYF
V gene: TRBV30
D gene: NA
clone size: NA
CDR3 length: 14
J gene: TRBJ1-3

CDR3 DNA: TGCAGTGCCCCGGACGGAGGCTACACCTTC
CDR3 protein: CSAPDGGYTF
V gene: TRBV20-1
D gene: NA
clone size: once
CDR3 length: 10
J gene: TRBJ1-2

CDR3 DNA: TGTGCCAGCAGCTCGACCCCTACGACAGGGGGCACTGAAGCTTTCTTT
CDR3 protein: CASSSTPTTGGTEAFF
V gene: TRBV7-3
D gene: TRBD1
clone size: NA
CDR3 length: 16
J gene: TRBJ1-1

CDR3 DNA: TGCGCCAGCGGGTTGACAGGGCCTACGAATGAGCAGTTCTTC
CDR3 protein: CASGLTGPTNEQFF
V gene: TRBV10-2
D gene: TRBD1
clone size: NA
CDR3 length: 14
J gene: TRBJ2-1

CDR3 DNA: TGTGCCAGCAGCCCGGGACCCGAGGGTCTGTTCTTC
CDR3 protein: CASSPGPEGLFF
V gene: TRBV4-2
D gene: NA
clone size: NA
CDR3 length: 12
J gene: TRBJ2-1

CDR3 DNA: TGTGCCAGCAGTCCTCACAGGGGGCCCTCCGGGGAGCTGTTTTTT
CDR3 protein: CASSPHRGPSGELFF
V gene: TRBV27
D gene: TRBD1
clone size: NA
CDR3 length: 15
J gene: TRBJ2-2

CDR3 DNA: TGCAGCGGCTCCGCCGGGACAGACACCCGGAATGATGGGCTGTTTTTT
CDR3 protein: CSGSAGTDTRNDGLFF
V gene: TRBV29-1
D gene: TRBD1
clone size: NA
CDR3 length: 16
J gene: TRBJ1-4

CDR3 DNA: TGTGCCAGCAGTGAAGGGACTAGCGTATACAATGAGCAGTTCTTC
CDR3 protein: CASSEGTSVYNEQFF
V gene: TRBV6-1
D gene: TRBD2
clone size: NA
CDR3 length: 15
J gene: TRBJ2-1

CDR3 DNA: TGCAGCGTTGGGACAGGGTTAAAACTGGCTGGCTACACCTTC
CDR3 protein: CSVGTGLKLAGYTF
V gene: TRBV29-1
D gene: TRBD1
clone size: NA
CDR3 length: 14
J gene: TRBJ1-2

CDR3 DNA: TGTGCCAGCGGGGGGGACGGCGGGAGCACAGATACGCAGTATTTT
CDR3 protein: CASGGDGGSTDTQYF
V gene: TRBV2
D gene: TRBD2
clone size: NA
CDR3 length: 15
J gene: TRBJ2-3

CDR3 DNA: TGCGCCAGCAGCTTACCAGCGGGGGTCCAAGAGACCCAGTACTTC
CDR3 protein: CASSLPAGVQETQYF
V gene: TRBV5-1
D gene: TRBD2
clone size: NA
CDR3 length: 15
J gene: TRBJ2-5

CDR3 DNA: TGTGCCAGCAGCTTGGGGGCGGGGGGGCTCCAAGAGACCCAGTACTTC
CDR3 protein: CASSLGAGGLQETQYF
V gene: TRBV5-8
D gene: TRBD2
clone size: NA
CDR3 length: 16
J gene: TRBJ2-5

CDR3 DNA: TGCAGCGTCCTGACAGGGTCTTACAATGAGCAGTTCTTC
CDR3 protein: CSVLTGSYNEQFF
V gene: TRBV29-1
D gene: TRBD1
clone size: once
CDR3 length: 13
J gene: TRBJ2-1

CDR3 DNA: TGTGCCAGCAGTTACTCGGGCAGGGCGGTCACCGGGGAGCTGTTTTTT
CDR3 protein: CASSYSGRAVTGELFF
V gene: TRBV6-5
D gene: NA
clone size: NA
CDR3 length: 16
J gene: TRBJ2-2

CDR3 DNA: TGTGCCAGCAGTTATGTGACGGTAAATCAGCCCCAGCATTTT
CDR3 protein: CASSYVTVNQPQHF
V gene: TRBV6-2/TRBV6-3
D gene: NA
clone size: NA
CDR3 length: 14
J gene: TRBJ1-5

CDR3 DNA: TGCGCCAGCAGCTTGGATGGACAGGGGAACTCCGGGGAGCTGTTTTTT
CDR3 protein: CASSLDGQGNSGELFF
V gene: TRBV5-1
D gene: TRBD1
clone size: few
CDR3 length: 16
J gene: TRBJ2-2

CDR3 DNA: TGTGCCAGCGGAGTAAACAGGGAAGGAGGATATGGCTACACCTTC
CDR3 protein: CASGVNREGGYGYTF
V gene: TRBV9
D gene: NA
clone size: NA
CDR3 length: 15
J gene: TRBJ1-2

CDR3 DNA: TGTGCCAGCAGCGGGTGGTTTGAGGGGAAGCCCTACAATGAGCAGTTCTTC
CDR3 protein: CASSGWFEGKPYNEQFF
V gene: TRBV9
D gene: NA
clone size: NA
CDR3 length: 17
J gene: TRBJ2-1

CDR3 DNA: TGTGCCAGCAGTAATAACCAGGGCAAGAATGAGCAGTTCTTC
CDR3 protein: CASSNNQGKNEQFF
V gene: TRBV6-5
D gene: NA
clone size: NA
CDR3 length: 14
J gene: TRBJ2-1

CDR3 DNA: TGTGCCAGCTCACCACTTACAGGGGGAGTAGGTAACACTGAAGCTTTCTTT
CDR3 protein: CASSPLTGGVGNTEAFF
V gene: TRBV18
D gene: TRBD1
clone size: once
CDR3 length: 17
J gene: TRBJ1-1

CDR3 DNA: TGTGCCAGCAGTTACTCGCACGGTGGCTACACCTTC
CDR3 protein: CASSYSHGGYTF
V gene: TRBV6-5
D gene: NA
clone size: NA
CDR3 length: 12
J gene: TRBJ1-2

CDR3 DNA: TGTGCCAGCAGCTTTTTCGGGGGAAACATTCAGTACTTC
CDR3 protein: CASSFFGGNIQYF
V gene: TRBV7-8
D gene: NA
clone size: NA
CDR3 length: 13
J gene: TRBJ2-4

CDR3 DNA: TGCAGCGTCCCCCCCGGTATAGGGTGGGGAACTGAAGCTTTCTTT
CDR3 protein: CSVPPGIGWGTEAFF
V gene: TRBV29-1
D gene: NA
clone size: NA
CDR3 length: 15
J gene: TRBJ1-1

CDR3 DNA: TGTGCCAGCAGCCCCCGGGACAGCTCTGGAAACACCATATATTTT
CDR3 protein: CASSPRDSSGNTIYF
V gene: TRBV7-9
D gene: TRBD1
clone size: NA
CDR3 length: 15
J gene: TRBJ1-3

CDR3 DNA: TGCGCCAGCAGCGTAGTAGCGGGAGGTCCAGATACGCAGTATTTT
CDR3 protein: CASSVVAGGPDTQYF
V gene: TRBV4-1
D gene: TRBD2
clone size: NA
CDR3 length: 15
J gene: TRBJ2-3

CDR3 DNA: TGTGCCAGCAGTTACCGGGACAGCTCAAACACTGAAGCTTTCTTT
CDR3 protein: CASSYRDSSNTEAFF
V gene: TRBV6-5
D gene: TRBD1
clone size: NA
CDR3 length: 15
J gene: TRBJ1-1

CDR3 DNA: TGTGCCAGCAGGCTATTCGGCCAAGAGACCCAGTACTTC
CDR3 protein: CASRLFGQETQYF
V gene: TRBV27
D gene: NA
clone size: NA
CDR3 length: 13
J gene: TRBJ2-5

CDR3 DNA: TGTGCCAGCAGCCCTGGCGGGGCGGGCAATGAGCAGTTCTTC
CDR3 protein: CASSPGGAGNEQFF
V gene: TRBV7-3
D gene: NA
clone size: few
CDR3 length: 14
J gene: TRBJ2-1

CDR3 DNA: TGTGCCAGCAGCGTAGGATTGCTGAACCACAATGAGCAGTTCTTC
CDR3 protein: CASSVGLLNHNEQFF
V gene: TRBV9
D gene: NA
clone size: NA
CDR3 length: 15
J gene: TRBJ2-1

CDR3 DNA: TGTGCCAGCTCACCGGACAGGGGGCGCTCTGGTCTTAGCACAGATACGCAGTATTTT
CDR3 protein: CASSPDRGRSGLSTDTQYF
V gene: TRBV18
D gene: TRBD1
clone size: NA
CDR3 length: 19
J gene: TRBJ2-3

CDR3 DNA: TGCGCCAGCAGCTTGGGGGCCGGGAGCTATGGCTACACCTTC
CDR3 protein: CASSLGAGSYGYTF
V gene: TRBV5-1
D gene: NA
clone size: NA
CDR3 length: 14
J gene: TRBJ1-2

CDR3 DNA: TGTGCCACCAGTGAGGGTTTGAGCACTGAAGCTTTCTTT
CDR3 protein: CATSEGLSTEAFF
V gene: TRBV24-1
D gene: NA
clone size: NA
CDR3 length: 13
J gene: TRBJ1-1

CDR3 DNA: TGTGCCAGCAGCTCACGGGACGTAATTGAAGCTTTCTTT
CDR3 protein: CASSSRDVIEAFF
V gene: TRBV13
D gene: NA
clone size: NA
CDR3 length: 13
J gene: TRBJ1-1

CDR3 DNA: TGTGCCAGCAGCTTACGGGGTCAGAACACTGAAGCTTTCTTT
CDR3 protein: CASSLRGQNTEAFF
V gene: TRBV11-3
D gene: NA
clone size: many
CDR3 length: 14
J gene: TRBJ1-1

CDR3 DNA: TGTGCCAGCAGCTTGGGGGATGAAAAACTGTTTTTT
CDR3 protein: CASSLGDEKLFF
V gene: TRBV5-4
D gene: NA
clone size: NA
CDR3 length: 12
J gene: TRBJ1-4

CDR3 DNA: TGTGCCACCATTGGGACCGCCTACAATGAGCAGTTCTTC
CDR3 protein: CATIGTAYNEQFF
V gene: TRBV30
D gene: NA
clone size: NA
CDR3 length: 13
J gene: TRBJ2-1

CDR3 DNA: TGTGCCAGCAGCTTAAACGGACAGGCCAATCAGCCCCAGCATTTT
CDR3 protein: CASSLNGQANQPQHF
V gene: TRBV7-8
D gene: TRBD1
clone size: NA
CDR3 length: 15
J gene: TRBJ1-5